This TCR beta chain was sequenced during a study of blood T cell repertoires in COVID-19. Study as a whole: Sites in the United States, Italy and Spain provided acute and convalescent COVID-19 samples.

Recruits, aged about 18 to 95 years, lived in around 24 US areas. V was pared by 3 bases and J by 2 bases, with 12 bases between. This CDR3 spans 15 amino acids. Germline lookup yields CDR1 KGHDR and CDR2 SFDVKD. Some clones are missing from TCRdb's copy, which holds only in-frame ones; the method was immunoSEQ multiplex PCR. The table shows a few hundred thousand clones, with 75% to 90% occurring only once. The V call is TRBV24-1, the J call TRBJ1-2, with D possibly being TRBD1 (6 bases). The clonotype was recovered from a woman in her 30s who had been exposed to COVID-19. Input material: PBMCs or T cells enriched from blood (not recorded which). The CDR3 region is CATSDMRGSNYGYTF. CDR3 nucleotides: TGTGCCACCAGTGATATGAGGGGGTCGAACTATGGCTACACCTTC.